Listed here are 13 T cell receptor beta chains from one sample, sequenced in a study of blood T cell repertoires in COVID-19 (dated by TCRdb to the early 2020s). Libraries were made using the immunoSEQ multiplex PCR assay. The table comes from immuneACCESS by way of TCRdb, which keeps in-frame sequences with V and J called. Part of the clones is missing from these tables; in studies checked, under half for an unresolved V gene and the rest for unknown reasons. For this sample the table gives roughly 240,000 clones, of which 70% to 90% were detected only once. Around 3.6% of the sample comes from the top ten. Sequenced material: peripheral blood. The receptors here all came from a man between 18 and 35 years old with active or convalescent COVID-19.

The CDR3 DNA follows: TGTGCCAGCAGAAATAGACAGGAAGGCTACGAGCAGTACTTC. Translating it yields CASRNRQEGYEQYF. The chain combines TRBV2 with TRBJ2-7; maybe TRBD1 (6 bases). Germline loops: CDR1 SNHLY, CDR2 FYNNEI. The CDR3 has 14 amino acids. V was shortened by 6 bases and J by 3 bases, with 15 bases between the two germline ends.

The V gene is TRBV19, the J gene TRBJ1-5, with 8 bases lining up with TRBD1. Germline values: CDR1 LNHDA, CDR2 SQIVND (reference sequence). CDR3 length: 14 residues. With 2 bases clipped from V and 7 bases from J, the junction kept 4 bases outside the gene matches. Here the CDR3 reads CASSIQGAGQPQHF. The CDR3 coding sequence is TGTGCCAGTAGTATACAGGGGGCCGGACAGCCCCAGCATTTT.

The V and J genes are TRBV5-1 and TRBJ1-3; a weak D match, TRBD1 (6 bases). The length of the CDR3 is 14 residues. The V gene's germline CDR1 is SGHRS and CDR2 YFSETQ. V was clipped by 4 bases and J by 4 bases, with 12 bases between them. The CDR3 protein is CASSPGQAGNTIYF. DNA for the CDR3: TGCGCCAGCAGCCCGGGACAAGCGGGAAACACCATATATTTT. Full variable domain (remainder filled in from reference TRBV5-1 and TRBJ1-3): KAGVTQTPRYLIKTRGQQVTLSCSPISGHRSVSWYQQTPGQGLQFLFEYFSETQRNKGNFPGRFSGRQFSNSRSEMNVSTLELGDSALYLCASSPGQAGNTIYFGEGSWLTVV.

V is TRBV9 and J is TRBJ2-2, with no clear D. V dropped 3 bases and J dropped 6 bases, with 12 bases sitting between them. The CDR3 sequence is 14 residues long. Germline V gene sequence: CDR1 SGDLS, CDR2 YYNGEE. CDR3 residues: CASSARFEAGELFF. CDR3 coding DNA: TGTGCCAGCAGCGCCCGGTTCGAGGCCGGGGAGCTGTTTTTT. Using reference TRBV9 and TRBJ2-2 for the parts outside the CDR3, the full variable domain is DSGVTQTPKHLITATGQRVTLRCSPRSGDLSVYWYQQSLDQGLQFLIQYYNGEERAKGNILERFSAQQFPDLHSELNLSSLELGDSALYFCASSARFEAGELFFGEGSRLTVL.

The genes are TRBV27 and TRBJ1-5, with D possibly TRBD1 on 6 matching bases. The V end lost 10 bases, the J end lost 5 bases, and 24 bases lay between the germline ends. This CDR3 comprises 16 residues. CDR1 is MNHEY, CDR2 SMNVEV, per germline (reference sequence). CDR3 residues: CATHPGQGGEHQPQHF. The CDR3 DNA follows: TGTGCCACTCACCCAGGACAAGGGGGGGAACATCAGCCCCAGCATTTT.

This clone came up many times. The chain carries TRBV24-1 and TRBJ2-1, with D unresolved. V lost 7 bases and J 6 bases, leaving 9 bases between the germline ends. Germline CDR1 and CDR2: KGHDR and SFDVKD. The CDR3 is made up of 12 amino acids. DNA of the CDR3: TGTGCCACCAGGGCGCCTAGCAATGAGCAGTTCTTC. Translating gives CATRAPSNEQFF.

The V gene is TRBV7-8, the J gene TRBJ2-2; unclear D gene. The V gene's germline CDR1 is SGHVS and CDR2 FQNEAQ. This CDR3 contains 15 residues. Trimming left V 1 base short and J 3 bases short, with 9 bases between. CDR3 sequence: CASSLVVSDTGELFF. The DNA of the CDR3 is TGTGCCAGCAGCTTAGTCGTATCGGACACCGGGGAGCTGTTTTTT.

As concerns this clone: The identical CDR3 is also encoded by other nucleotide sequences in the sample. This chain links TRBV6-6 with TRBJ2-7, with TRBD1 matching 7 bases. The CDR3 is 12 residues long. The V and J ends lost 6 bases and 3 bases, in that order; junction bases with no gene match: 2. Looked up from germline, CDR1 is MNHNY and CDR2 is SVGAGI (reference sequence). DNA of the CDR3: TGTGCCAGCAGCCCAGGGGGCTACGAGCAGTACTTC. This sequence encodes CASSPGGYEQYF.

The V and J genes are TRBV19 and TRBJ1-1, with 7 positions matching TRBD1. The germline CDR1 and CDR2 sequences are LNHDA and SQIVND (reference sequence). Germline trimming cut 6 bases from V and 4 bases from J; bases unmatched to any gene: 14. CDR3 length: 16 residues. Here the CDR3 reads CASSLGTEWRITEAFF. CDR3 DNA: TGTGCCAGTAGCCTAGGGACAGAATGGAGAATCACTGAAGCTTTCTTT.

The gene calls are TRBV19 and TRBJ2-5; a weak D match, TRBD1 (6 bases). Looked up from germline, CDR1 is LNHDA and CDR2 is SQIVND (reference sequence). This CDR3 is built from 14 residues. Trimming shortened V by 5 bases and J by 2 bases, and 12 bases separated the two germline ends. The DNA for the CDR3 is TGTGCCAGTAGTGACAAGAGGGGGCAAGAGACCCAGTACTTC. It codes for CASSDKRGQETQYF.

The V gene is TRBV9, the J gene TRBJ2-2; D call uncertain. This CDR3 spans 16 amino acids. The germline CDR1 and CDR2 sequences are SGDLS and YYNGEE. V lost 1 base to trimming and J lost 5 bases, with 15 bases between them. DNA for the CDR3: TGTGCCAGCAGCGTACGTCGGGTCGGAGATACCGGGGAGCTGTTTTTT. It encodes CASSVRRVGDTGELFF.

The rearrangement uses TRBV30 and TRBJ2-2; 8 bases match TRBD1. Germline CDR1 reads GTSNPN; CDR2 reads SVGIG (reference sequence). The CDR3 has 14 residues. V dropped 4 bases and J dropped 4; count of bases not matched to a gene: 5. The DNA of the CDR3 is TGTGCCTGGACAGGACAGGGCGGCACCGGGGAGCTGTTTTTT. This gives the protein CAWTGQGGTGELFF.

The gene calls are TRBV5-5 and TRBJ2-1; 7 nucleotides agree with TRBD2. J was trimmed by 10 bases and V by 7 bases; bases with no gene match: 8. This CDR3 comprises 12 residues. The germline V gene encodes CDR1 SGHKS and CDR2 YYEKEE (reference sequence). The CDR3 is CASGGGGGEQFF. The CDR3 DNA sequence: TGTGCCAGCGGCGGCGGGGGAGGCGAGCAGTTCTTC.